These 27 T cell receptor beta chains were all obtained from the same sample, sequenced in a study of shared clonotypes between healthy human individuals. Sequencing used immunoSEQ multiplex PCR; TCRdb keeps in-frame clones, though not all of them. The sample yields 550,000 to 650,000 clones, 95% to 96% seen once. It was CD45RO-negative cells, positively selected for CCR7, that made up naive CD8 cells, with terminally differentiated effector memory CD45RA+ cells excluded. Sequenced material: naive CD8+ T cells sorted from blood. These receptors all come from a woman in her 30s in good health.

This clone has just a few counts. The same CDR3 is also encoded by other DNA sequences in this sample. This sequence joins TRBV27 and TRBJ2-7; 9 nucleotides match TRBD2. The CDR3 runs 14 residues. J gave up 0 bases and V 3 bases, and 0 bases lay outside the gene matches. CDR1 is MNHEY, CDR2 SMNVEV, per germline (reference sequence). CDR3 in DNA: TGTGCCAGCAGTTTTAGCGGGAGCTCCTACGAGCAGTACTTC. This codes for CASSFSGSSYEQYF.

V is TRBV6-1 and J is TRBJ2-7; 7 bases are shared with TRBD1. CDR3 length equals 15 residues. V gave up 5 bases and J gave up 2 bases; unmatched junction bases: 9. Looked up from germline, CDR1 is MNHNS and CDR2 is SASEGT. The CDR3 region is CASSQHGDSTYEQYF. CDR3 sequence (DNA): TGTGCCAGCAGTCAACACGGGGACAGTACCTACGAGCAGTACTTC.

The chain employs TRBV28 and TRBJ2-3, with 9 bases matching TRBD2. V lost 1 base and J lost 7; bases outside the gene matches: 12. The V gene's germline CDR1 is MDHEN and CDR2 SYDVKM. This CDR3 has 17 residues. The CDR3 loop is CASSLLVAGEYSNTQYF. DNA of the CDR3: TGTGCCAGCAGTTTATTAGTAGCGGGAGAATATTCAAATACGCAGTATTTT.

This chain connects TRBV4-1 to TRBJ1-4; possibly TRBD1 for D (6 bases). Trimming cost V 0 bases and J 8 bases, with 13 bases left between them. The germline V gene has CDR1 MGHRA and CDR2 YSYEKL. The CDR3 runs to 15 residues. CDR3 protein: CASSQDTEGGEKLFF. For the CDR3, the DNA is TGCGCCAGCAGCCAAGATACAGAGGGGGGGGAAAAACTGTTTTTT.

The chain is built from TRBV29-1 and TRBJ2-7, with D tentatively TRBD1 (5 bases). This CDR3 spans 13 amino acids. CDR1 and CDR2 (germline): SQVTM, ANQGSEA. V gave up 4 bases and J gave up 0 bases, with 10 bases separating them. Here the CDR3 reads CSVAPGPSYEQYF. CDR3 coding DNA: TGCAGCGTTGCCCCAGGGCCCTCCTACGAGCAGTACTTC.

Regarding this clone: This same CDR3 is encoded by further DNA sequences in the sample. The chain uses TRBV13 and TRBJ2-7, with a weak D call TRBD1 (5 bases). The ends were cut back, 0 bases at V and 2 bases at J, with 8 bases in the middle. The germline V gene has CDR1 PRHDT and CDR2 FYEKMQ (reference sequence). The CDR3 sequence is 14 residues long. The CDR3 here is CASSLGGRAYEQYF. CDR3 sequence (DNA): TGTGCCAGCAGCTTAGGCGGCAGGGCCTACGAGCAGTACTTC.

The gene calls are TRBV27 and TRBJ2-1; 7 bases map to TRBD1. CDR1 MNHEY and CDR2 SMNVEV come from the germline V gene (reference sequence). CDR3 size: 13 residues. V shed 8 bases, J shed 4 bases, and the junction held 5 bases outside the gene matches. Here the CDR3 reads CASGQTGYNEQFF. CDR3 sequence (DNA): TGTGCCAGCGGCCAGACAGGGTACAATGAGCAGTTCTTC.

This chain connects TRBV27 to TRBJ2-1, with D tentatively TRBD2 (6 bases). Germline values: CDR1 MNHEY, CDR2 SMNVEV (reference sequence). The length of the CDR3 is 13 residues. The V end was cut by 3 bases, the J end by 9 bases, with 12 bases between. CDR3: CASSFLGGGEQFF. The CDR3 nucleotides are TGTGCCAGCAGTTTCCTGGGGGGAGGTGAGCAGTTCTTC.

The chain is built from TRBV11-2 and TRBJ1-3, with D unclear. CDR1 is SGHAT and CDR2 is FQNNGV in the germline V gene. Trimming took off 5 bases at V and 1 base at J, with 18 bases between the two ends. The CDR3 is made up of 17 amino acids. The CDR3 bases are TGTGCCAGCAGCCGAACTTATACAGTGAATTCTGGAAACACCATATATTTT. It is translated as CASSRTYTVNSGNTIYF.

The rearrangement uses TRBV11-2 and TRBJ1-3; D may be TRBD1 (6 bases). The CDR3 runs to 18 residues. The germline V gene encodes CDR1 SGHAT and CDR2 FQNNGV. Trimming left V 0 bases short and J 1 base short, with 16 bases between. CDR3 sequence reads: CASSLEFTGRLSGNTIYF. The CDR3 DNA sequence: TGTGCCAGCAGCTTAGAATTTACAGGGAGGTTGTCTGGAAACACCATATATTTT.

This chain links TRBV27 with TRBJ2-7; 8 bases are a match to TRBD2. The trim removed 3 bases at V and 3 bases at J, leaving 4 bases unmatched. The CDR3 is made up of 14 amino acids. The V gene's germline CDR1 is MNHEY and CDR2 SMNVEV (reference sequence). The CDR3 DNA reads TGTGCCAGCAGTTTGGGGACTAGGCTCTACGAGCAGTACTTC. It encodes CASSLGTRLYEQYF.

The rearrangement uses TRBV2 and TRBJ2-7, with 7 bases matching TRBD2. J was trimmed by 4 bases and V by 0 bases; bases with no gene match: 6. CDR3 length: 15 amino acids. In germline, CDR1 is SNHLY, CDR2 FYNNEI. In nucleotides, the CDR3 is TGTGCCAGCAGTGAAGCGAGGGGAGGGCCTTACGAGCAGTACTTC. This gives the protein CASSEARGGPYEQYF. The variable domain in full, completed from reference TRBV2 and TRBJ2-7, reads EPEVTQTPSHQVTQMGQEVILRCVPISNHLYFYWYRQILGQKVEFLVSFYNNEISEKSEIFDDQFSVERPDGSNFTLKIRSTKLEDSAMYFCASSEARGGPYEQYFGPGTRLTVT.

CDR3 sequence reads: CATSRDPVSGRATAYEQYF. The DNA for the CDR3 is TGTGCCACCAGCAGAGATCCCGTTAGCGGGAGGGCGACCGCCTACGAGCAGTACTTC. This sequence joins TRBV15 and TRBJ2-7; 11 nucleotides line up with TRBD2. Germline assignment: CDR1 LNHNV and CDR2 YYDKDF (reference sequence). CDR3 length: 19 amino acids. Trimming cost V 0 bases and J 2 bases; bases outside gene matches: 12. The entire variable domain, with the rest obtained from reference TRBV15 and TRBJ2-7, is as follows: DAMVIQNPRYQVTQFGKPVTLSCSQTLNHNVMYWYQQKSSQAPKLLFHYYDKDFNNEADTPDNFQSRRPNTSFCFLDIRSPGLGDTAMYLCATSRDPVSGRATAYEQYFGPGTRLTVT.

The chain links TRBV9 to TRBJ2-1; 7 nucleotides match TRBD1. The germline gives CDR1 SGDLS, CDR2 YYNGEE. With V trimmed by 3 bases and J by 3 bases, 3 bases remained unmatched. CDR3 length: 14 residues. The CDR3 sequence is CASSAWDSYNEQFF. The CDR3 nucleotides are TGTGCCAGCAGCGCCTGGGACAGCTACAATGAGCAGTTCTTC.

The gene calls are TRBV13 and TRBJ2-5; 15 bases match TRBD2. Germline V CDR1 and CDR2: PRHDT, FYEKMQ (reference sequence). The CDR3 sequence is 16 residues long. V was clipped by 4 bases and J by 5 bases; unmatched bases: 5. The CDR3 nucleotides are TGTGCCAGCAGCTATTGGACTAGCGGGAGGGCGGAGACCCAGTACTTC. It yields the protein CASSYWTSGRAETQYF.

V and J are TRBV7-9 and TRBJ1-6; TRBD1 might be the D (6 bases). This CDR3 spans 15 amino acids. Trimming pared 1 base from V and 7 bases from J, leaving 11 bases between. CDR1 is SEHNR, CDR2 FQNEAQ, per germline (reference sequence). The CDR3 region has the DNA TGTGCCAGCAGCTTAGTTCTGGGGGCAAATTCACCCCTCCACTTT. This sequence encodes CASSLVLGANSPLHF.

The rearrangement links TRBV4-2 to TRBJ2-5; D is possibly TRBD2 (6 bases). CDR3 length: 13 amino acids. Germline CDR1 LGHNA, CDR2 YNFKEQ. V lost 0 bases and J 11 bases, leaving 13 bases between the germline ends. For the CDR3, the DNA is TGTGCCAGCAGCCAAGATCCGGGGGATGAGCAGTACTTC. Protein sequence: CASSQDPGDEQYF.

This clone was seen once. The chain is built from TRBV14 and TRBJ2-1; the match to TRBD1 covers 7 bases. CDR3 size: 15 residues. J lost 0 bases, V lost 2 bases, and 1 base had no gene match. From germline, CDR1 is SGHDN and CDR2 FVKESK. CDR3 amino acids: CASSQQGVSYNEQFF. CDR3 sequence (DNA): TGTGCCAGCAGCCAACAGGGGGTCTCCTACAATGAGCAGTTCTTC.

This clone was seen only once. The chain has TRBV7-9 and TRBJ2-4; D might be TRBD1 or TRBD2, each matching 6 bases. V was clipped by 0 bases and J by 6 bases, with 18 bases between them. Germline V gene lookup returns CDR1 SEHNR and CDR2 FQNEAQ (reference sequence). The CDR3 has 17 amino acids. The CDR3 nucleotides read TGTGCCAGCAGCTTAGCAACAGGAGGGGGTGTGGGAAACATTCAGTACTTC. Its translation is CASSLATGGGVGNIQYF.

This clone was observed once. The same CDR3 can be traced to other DNA sequences in this sample. The chain couples TRBV4-1 to TRBJ2-5; tentatively, D is TRBD1 (6 bases). Deletions cut 2 bases from V and 4 bases from J, with 8 bases between. The CDR3 covers 13 residues. Germline V gene data show CDR1 as MGHRA and CDR2 as YSYEKL. CDR3 nucleotides: TGCGCCAGCAGCCAACGAGGGGGAGAGACCCAGTACTTC. Amino acid sequence: CASSQRGGETQYF.

CDR3 region: CASSLWGGDGYTF. CDR3 sequence (DNA): TGTGCCAGCAGTTTATGGGGGGGGGATGGCTACACCTTC. The rearrangement joins TRBV27 to TRBJ1-2; weak D call: TRBD1 (5 bases). The CDR3 length is 13 residues. The V end was cut by 1 base, the J end by 6 bases, with 9 bases between. CDR1 and CDR2 from the germline V gene are MNHEY and SMNVEV (reference sequence).

The gene calls are TRBV29-1 and TRBJ2-7; tentatively, D is TRBD1 or TRBD2 (5 bases each). The CDR3 totals 13 residues. Looked up from germline, CDR1 is SQVTM and CDR2 is ANQGSEA. V shed 3 bases and J shed 6 bases, with 15 bases lying between them. CDR3 in DNA: TGCAGCGTTGAGGGGAAAGCTGGGACCGAGCAGTACTTC. It translates to CSVEGKAGTEQYF.

V gene TRBV11-3 combines with J gene TRBJ2-7, with TRBD2 identical over 7 bases. Germline V gene data show CDR1 as SGHNT and CDR2 as YENEEA. V shed 5 bases and J 2 bases; nucleotides not matched to a gene: 6. The CDR3 has 14 residues. CDR3 sequence: CASSPREDPYEQYF. CDR3 in DNA: TGTGCCAGCAGCCCTCGGGAGGACCCCTACGAGCAGTACTTC.

The chain employs TRBV28 and TRBJ2-5; 10 bases agree with TRBD1. Judging by the DNA end, TRBJ2-7 fits better; the J call may be wrong. The CDR3 loop spans 12 amino acids. Germline loops: CDR1 MDHEN, CDR2 SYDVKM. CDR3 region: CATRQGAHEQYF. DNA of the CDR3: TGTGCCACCCGACAGGGGGCCCACGAGCAGTACTTC.

The chain joins TRBV5-1 to TRBJ2-1; 7 bases align to TRBD2. The CDR3 is made up of 14 amino acids. V shed 0 bases and J 7 bases; nucleotides not matched to a gene: 4. CDR1 and CDR2 from the germline V gene are SGHRS and YFSETQ. The CDR3 nucleotides are TGCGCCAGCAGCTTGGAGAATAGCGGGAATGAGCAGTTCTTC. Protein product: CASSLENSGNEQFF.

The chain combines TRBV28 with TRBJ1-3; 7 bases are a match to TRBD1. Trimming cost V 5 bases and J 8 bases; bases outside gene matches: 6. The CDR3 has 13 amino acids. CDR1 is MDHEN and CDR2 is SYDVKM in the germline V gene. In DNA form, the CDR3 reads TGTGCCAGCAGTATAACAGGGGTGGACACCATATATTTT. Translating gives CASSITGVDTIYF.

The chain is built from TRBV18 and TRBJ1-2; 7 nucleotides match TRBD1. This CDR3 spans 15 amino acids. CDR1 is KGHSH, CDR2 LQKENI, per germline. Trimming removed 3 bases from V and 2 bases from J; junction bases left unmatched: 6. The CDR3 nucleotides read TGTGCCAGCTCACCGATCCCGGGACAGAACTATGGCTACACCTTC. Translated, it gives CASSPIPGQNYGYTF.